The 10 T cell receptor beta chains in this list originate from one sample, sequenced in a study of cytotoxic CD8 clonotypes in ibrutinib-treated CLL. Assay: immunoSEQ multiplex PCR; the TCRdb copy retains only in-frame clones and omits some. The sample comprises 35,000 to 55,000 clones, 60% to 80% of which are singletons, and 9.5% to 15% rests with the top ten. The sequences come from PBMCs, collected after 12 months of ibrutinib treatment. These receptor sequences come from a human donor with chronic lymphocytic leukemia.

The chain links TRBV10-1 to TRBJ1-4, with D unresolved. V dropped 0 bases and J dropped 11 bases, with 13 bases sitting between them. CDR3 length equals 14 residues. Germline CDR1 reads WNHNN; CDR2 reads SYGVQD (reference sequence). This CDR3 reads CASSESGSVGKLFF. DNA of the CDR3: TGCGCCAGCAGTGAGTCGGGCTCGGTGGGTAAACTGTTTTTT.

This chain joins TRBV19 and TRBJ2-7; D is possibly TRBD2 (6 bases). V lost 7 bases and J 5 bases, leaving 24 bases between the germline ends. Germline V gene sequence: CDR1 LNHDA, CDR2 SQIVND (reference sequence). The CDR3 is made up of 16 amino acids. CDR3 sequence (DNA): TGTGCCAGTAAGACCCACCCTACACCGGAGGGGAACGAGCAGTACTTC. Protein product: CASKTHPTPEGNEQYF.

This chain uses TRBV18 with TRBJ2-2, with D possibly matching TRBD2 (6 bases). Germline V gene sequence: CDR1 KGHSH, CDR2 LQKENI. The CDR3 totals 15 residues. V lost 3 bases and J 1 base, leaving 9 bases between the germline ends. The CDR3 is CASSPPGVNTGELFF. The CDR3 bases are TGTGCCAGCTCACCTCCGGGGGTGAACACCGGGGAGCTGTTTTTT.

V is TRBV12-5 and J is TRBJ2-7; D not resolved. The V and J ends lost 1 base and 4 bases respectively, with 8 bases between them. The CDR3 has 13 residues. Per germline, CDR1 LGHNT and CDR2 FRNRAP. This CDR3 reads CASGLETSYEQYF. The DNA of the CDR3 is TGTGCTAGTGGTTTGGAGACCAGTTACGAGCAGTACTTC.

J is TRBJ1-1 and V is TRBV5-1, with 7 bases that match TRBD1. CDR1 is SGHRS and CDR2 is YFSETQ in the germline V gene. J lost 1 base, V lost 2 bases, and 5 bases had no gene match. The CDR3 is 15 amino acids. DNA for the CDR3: TGCGCCAGCAGCTTCTCCGGGACAGAGAACACTGAAGCTTTCTTT. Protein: CASSFSGTENTEAFF.

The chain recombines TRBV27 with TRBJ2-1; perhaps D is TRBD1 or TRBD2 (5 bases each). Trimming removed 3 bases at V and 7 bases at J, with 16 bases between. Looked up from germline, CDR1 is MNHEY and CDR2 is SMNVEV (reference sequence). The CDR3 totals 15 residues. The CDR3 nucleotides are TGTGCCAGCAGTTTGCAGGGCGGGCTAGCAAATGAGCAGTTCTTC. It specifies CASSLQGGLANEQFF.

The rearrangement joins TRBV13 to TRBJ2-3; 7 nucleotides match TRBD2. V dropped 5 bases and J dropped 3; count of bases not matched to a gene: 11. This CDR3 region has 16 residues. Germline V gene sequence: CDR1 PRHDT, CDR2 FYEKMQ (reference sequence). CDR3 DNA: TGTGCCAGCAGCCCGGGACGCCAGCGGGGTACAGATACGCAGTATTTT. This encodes CASSPGRQRGTDTQYF.

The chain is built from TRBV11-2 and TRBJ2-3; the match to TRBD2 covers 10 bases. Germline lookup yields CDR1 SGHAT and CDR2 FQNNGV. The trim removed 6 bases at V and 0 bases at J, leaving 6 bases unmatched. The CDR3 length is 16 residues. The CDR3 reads CASRSTAGGSTDTQYF. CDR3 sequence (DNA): TGTGCCAGCAGGTCAACAGCGGGGGGGAGCACAGATACGCAGTATTTT.

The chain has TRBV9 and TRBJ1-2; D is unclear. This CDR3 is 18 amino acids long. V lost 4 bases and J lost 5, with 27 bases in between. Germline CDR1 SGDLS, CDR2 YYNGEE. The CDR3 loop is CASSSKLDGFSQFYGYTF. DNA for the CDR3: TGTGCCAGCAGCTCAAAACTGGACGGGTTTTCCCAATTTTATGGCTACACCTTC.

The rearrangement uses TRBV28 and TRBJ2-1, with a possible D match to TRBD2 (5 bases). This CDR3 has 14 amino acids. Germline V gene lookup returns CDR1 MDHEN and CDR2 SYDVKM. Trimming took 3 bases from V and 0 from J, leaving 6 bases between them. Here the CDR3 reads CASSFGGSYNEQFF. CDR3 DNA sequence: TGTGCCAGCAGTTTTGGAGGCTCCTACAATGAGCAGTTCTTC.